Given below is one T cell receptor (beta chain) in context. What this receptor recognizes is not known. Base qualities are not at hand, and no much larger clone is one base apart. The data were taken from a study of blood T cell repertoires in COVID-19 (dated by TCRdb to the early 2020s). About the investigation overall: Samples covering the acute and convalescent phases of COVID-19 were provided by collaborators in the United States, Italy and Spain. Where available, HLA class I and class II types were obtained from metadata supplied by the sample provider rather than from assay-based typing. The repertoires were made available in a free public database intended to serve as a resource for research on the immune response to SARS-CoV-2. Sample metadata almost always included a de-identified subject ID, COVID-19 status, age in years and sex. The dataset comprised deeply sampled blood TCRbeta repertoires from subjects exposed to, actively infected with, or recovered from COVID-19. The samples were drawn from two sources: the first 160 participants of the ongoing ImmuneRACE study, and 950 to 1,500 subjects contributed by 6 global collaborators. The material from the prospective study consisted of cDNA or gDNA derived from T cells, B-cell-depleted T cells, or PBMCs.

V loses 6 bases of germline sequence and J loses 10 bases, and the interval between the two ends is 18 bases. There are 13 amino acids in the CDR3, from cysteine to phenylalanine inclusive. Of all the DNA, just the CDR3 is kept, 39 bases in frame from base 1. TCRbeta CDR3 regions were amplified from genomic DNA using the immunoSEQ Assay, a bias-controlled multiplex PCR. In the original analysis: Nucleated cell counts per sample were estimated from amplification of reference gene primers within the assay. To quantify the absolute abundance of each unique TCRbeta CDR3 rearrangement, sequence reads were collapsed and filtered. For each sample, productive Simpson clonality was calculated by taking the square root of Simpson's diversity index across productive rearrangements. Entries here come from immuneACCESS through TCRdb and include only in-frame sequences with V and J called. Some clones fail to appear in such tables; in the studies checked, an unresolved V gene covers under half of the shortfall, and the cause of the remainder is unknown. The DNA gave D and trimming, while V, J and clone size come from that table. In this sample the table shows roughly 100,000 clones, more than 75% of which occur a single time. More than 9% of the sample comes from the top ten.

On the study overall, not on this receptor specifically: How much clinical and demographic metadata was included differed by source and by participant, and the metadata was provided uncurated.

Collaborating institutions collected whole blood in K2EDTA tubes following their own protocols. For TCRbeta analysis, collaborator samples were shipped as frozen whole blood, as isolated PBMCs, or as DNA extracted from either sample type. The receptor's source is a woman aged 25-40 years with acute or convalescent COVID-19. The material sequenced was peripheral blood. Recombination linked TRBV12-3 or TRBV12-4 to TRBJ1-1, with no D gene named confidently. CDR3 reads: CASSRDKVLGAFF. The DNA is TGTGCCAGCAGCCGAGACAAAGTGTTGGGAGCTTTCTTT.